A selection of T cell receptor beta chains follows, all from one sample in a study of blood T cells in healthy people across ages. Each CDR3 protein is one row after TCRdb ran MiXCR on the 5' RACE reads. The data hold roughly 1.5 million distinct CDR3 sequences, with approximately 43% observed a single time. Material for sequencing was blood. These receptors were obtained from a woman aged 18-29 years in good health. Each CDR3 is given with its conserved first and last residue. The order of the fields is J gene, V gene, clone size, CDR3 protein. Clone size is not always given. Where it is, it says once, few, many or a class for expanded clones.

TRBJ2-5,TRBV4-3,.,CASSQITGGETQYF
TRBJ2-3,TRBV5-1,few,CASNSKAGGSDTQYF
TRBJ1-3,TRBV20-1,.,CSARLGGGIGNTIYF
TRBJ1-5,TRBV4-3,.,CASSQGYFNQPQHF
TRBJ1-5,TRBV20-1,many,CSATPGAGTNQPQHF
TRBJ2-1,TRBV7-6,few,CASSLGLQGVQFF
TRBJ2-5,TRBV27,.,CASSGAGTGFQETQYF
TRBJ1-6,TRBV6-6,few,CASRPGTGGSPLHF
TRBJ2-7,TRBV6-2/TRBV6-3,few,CASSYDAGERYEQYF
TRBJ2-5,TRBV7-2,.,CASSLNGRGEYF
TRBJ2-1,TRBV7-9,few,CASSTSSGEQFF
TRBJ1-5,TRBV12-3/TRBV12-4,few,CASSLKGAPNQPQHF
TRBJ2-1,TRBV27,.,CASSEQGAPNNEQFF
TRBJ1-2,TRBV12-3/TRBV12-4,.,CASSFHRTTGYTF
TRBJ2-1,TRBV7-3,few,CASSLPSGNNEQFF
TRBJ1-5,TRBV28,.,CASSPGKRFNQPQHF
TRBJ2-1,TRBV18,.,CASSPLTSPHEQFF
TRBJ2-1,TRBV20-1,.,CGARDLREVAYNEQFF
TRBJ2-4,TRBV12-3/TRBV12-4,.,CASSTSAGAPNIQYF
TRBJ1-1,TRBV11-3,once,CASSPGQGAAEAFF
TRBJ2-7,TRBV7-9,.,CASNLGTGWYEQYF
TRBJ2-3,TRBV7-2,.,CASSRWDNTDTQYF
TRBJ2-1,TRBV27,.,CASSSAGSLYNEQFF
TRBJ1-6,TRBV7-9,.,CASSPRTGRSDSPLHF
TRBJ2-3,TRBV20-1,many,CSAHLGVESDTQYF
TRBJ1-1,TRBV30,.,CAWHPRTGVNTEAFF
TRBJ1-5,TRBV12-3/TRBV12-4,.,CASSPMGQDSNQPQHF
TRBJ2-1,TRBV5-1,.,CASSFEGYHEQFF
TRBJ1-1,TRBV28,.,CASIGQGASWTEAFF
TRBJ1-4,TRBV15,.,CATSRGDVREKLFF
TRBJ1-2,TRBV12-3/TRBV12-4,.,CASNRGAANYGYTF
TRBJ2-2,TRBV4-3,.,CASSQELPFRGLAGGRNGELFF
TRBJ1-2,TRBV20-1,.,CSASDRVRYGYTF
TRBJ2-1,TRBV27,.,CASSLGRDPYNEQFF
TRBJ1-5,TRBV20-1,.,CSARDTIMGGQHF
TRBJ1-2,TRBV12-3/TRBV12-4,few,CASSFRARAGNYTF
TRBJ2-5,TRBV6-6,.,CASTYRGTRVSEQYF
TRBJ2-7,TRBV13,.,CASAPGGSSYEQYF
TRBJ1-2,TRBV21-1,.,CASGPRDRAYGYTF
TRBJ1-1,TRBV12-3/TRBV12-4,few,CASTQTGGYTEAFF